This T cell receptor beta chain was profiled in a study of CD4 T cells in relation to SARS-CoV-2 and coronaviruses. Study in general: Shared crossreactive spike epitopes were mapped to their HLA restriction. Study-level findings and limits: Samples before the pandemic and after infection were not matched within any donor. Memory recall responses, not primary responses primed in culture, are what the assay detects.

TCRdb's table, derived via immunoSEQ multiplex PCR, lists solely in-frame clones and lacks some. The table shows about 59,000 clones, with roughly 85% occurring only once. Notes on this clone: The antigen remains undetermined.

Before the COVID-19 pandemic, during about 2011-2018, CD4+ T cells were taken from unexposed donors. V gave up 5 bases and J gave up 4 bases, with 7 bases separating them. This CDR3 comprises 12 residues. Germline CDR1 reads KGHDR; CDR2 reads SFDVKD. The chain joins TRBV24-1 to TRBJ1-1; a weak D match, TRBD1 (5 bases). Sample: memory CD4+ T cells from PBMCs. The TCR was taken from a human donor in good health. The CDR3: CATSAGGTEAFF. The CDR3 region has the DNA TGTGCCACCAGTGCGGGGGGCACTGAAGCTTTCTTT.